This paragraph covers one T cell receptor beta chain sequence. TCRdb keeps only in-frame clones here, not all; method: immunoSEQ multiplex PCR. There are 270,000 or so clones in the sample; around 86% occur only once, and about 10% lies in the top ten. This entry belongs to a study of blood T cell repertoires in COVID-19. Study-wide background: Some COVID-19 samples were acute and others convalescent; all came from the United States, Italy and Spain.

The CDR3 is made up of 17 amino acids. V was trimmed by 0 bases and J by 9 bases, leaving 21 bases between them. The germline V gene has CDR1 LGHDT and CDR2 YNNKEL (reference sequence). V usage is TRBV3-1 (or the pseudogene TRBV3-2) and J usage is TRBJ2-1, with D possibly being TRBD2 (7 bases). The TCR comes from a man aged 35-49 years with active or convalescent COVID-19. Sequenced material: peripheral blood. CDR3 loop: CASSQDPRGRGNGEQFF. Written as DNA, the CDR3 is TGTGCCAGCAGCCAAGACCCGCGGGGGCGGGGGAACGGTGAGCAGTTCTTC.